Listed below are T cell receptor beta chains from one sample, sequenced in a study of blood T cell repertoires in COVID-19. Profiled with immunoSEQ multiplex PCR; TCRdb holds only in-frame clones, not every one. The table records about 69,000 clones, roughly 90% of them present only once. The sample taken for sequencing was peripheral blood. All receptors come from a woman between 55 and 75 years old with active COVID-19. CDR3s leave out the opening cysteine and the closing phenylalanine or tryptophan.

v_call	cdr3_aa
TRBV29-1	SVSQGNEQF
TRBV11-2	ASSLKGQGSNTEAF
TRBV28	ASSLKGHWEQY
TRBV19	ASSRIAGSSYNEQF
TRBV5-1	ASSLAFSGSQADTQY
TRBV11-3	ASSRQGRDGYT
TRBV4-2	ASSQDLRQPQH
TRBV27	ASSFTGTSGRSSYEQY
TRBV14	ASSQPTRGPGTEAF
TRBV11-2	ASSLAYTGELF
TRBV29-1	SVRDYPEAF
TRBV7-2	ASSSNLGGGADTQY
TRBV6-6	ASSYSGKNTGELF
TRBV7-9	ASSLTGTGSTDTQY
TRBV5-1	ASSLRLAGGQETQY
TRBV10-2	ASRGLAGGPVEQF
TRBV6-5	ASSYQSSRAGEQY
TRBV4-2	ASSQDAAGNQPQH
TRBV12-3/TRBV12-4	ASSPQGWEQY
TRBV19	ASSMSGFYGYT
TRBV19	ASSISLLPGTGIGELF
TRBV20-1	SASGTGDAGTEAF